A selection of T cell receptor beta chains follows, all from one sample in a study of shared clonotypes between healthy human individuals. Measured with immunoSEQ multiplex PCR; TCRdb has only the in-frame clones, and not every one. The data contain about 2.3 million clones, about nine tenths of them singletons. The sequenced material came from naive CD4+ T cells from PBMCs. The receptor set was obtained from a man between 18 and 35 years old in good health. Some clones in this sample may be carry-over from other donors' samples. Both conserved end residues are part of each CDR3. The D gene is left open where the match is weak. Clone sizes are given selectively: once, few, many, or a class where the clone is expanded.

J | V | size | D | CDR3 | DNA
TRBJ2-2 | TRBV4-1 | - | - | CASRGQGLGGELFF | TGCGCCAGCAGGGGGCAGGGGCTAGGCGGGGAGCTGTTTTTT
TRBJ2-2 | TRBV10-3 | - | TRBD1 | CAASTGAATGELFF | TGTGCCGCAAGTACAGGGGCGGCCACCGGGGAGCTGTTTTTT
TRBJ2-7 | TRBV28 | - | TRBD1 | CASSLGDRGLYEQYF | TGTGCCAGCAGCCTGGGGGACAGGGGGCTCTACGAGCAGTACTTC
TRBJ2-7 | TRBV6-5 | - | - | CASSYSISGTLEQYF | TGTGCCAGCAGTTACTCGATATCGGGGACCCTCGAGCAGTACTTC
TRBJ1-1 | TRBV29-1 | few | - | CSVATRVNTEAFF | TGCAGCGTTGCAACCAGGGTTAACACTGAAGCTTTCTTT
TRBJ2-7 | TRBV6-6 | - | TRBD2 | CASSYSARGMTYEQYF | TGTGCCAGCAGTTACTCCGCGCGGGGGATGACCTACGAGCAGTACTTC
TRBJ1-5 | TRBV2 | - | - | CASSPDGGNQPQHF | TGTGCCAGCAGCCCGGATGGGGGGAATCAGCCCCAGCATTTT
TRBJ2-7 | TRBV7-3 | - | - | CASSLQGSSYEQYF | TGTGCCAGCAGCTTACAGGGGAGCTCCTACGAGCAGTACTTC
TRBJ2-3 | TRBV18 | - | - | CASSPPADTQYF | TGTGCCAGCTCACCACCAGCGGATACGCAGTATTTT
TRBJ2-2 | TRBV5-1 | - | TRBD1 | CASRYPGQGYTGELFF | TGCGCCAGCAGATATCCGGGACAGGGGTACACCGGGGAGCTGTTTTTT
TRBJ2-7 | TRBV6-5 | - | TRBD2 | CASSYSLAGGPYEQYF | TGTGCCAGCAGTTACTCACTAGCGGGAGGGCCCTACGAGCAGTACTTC
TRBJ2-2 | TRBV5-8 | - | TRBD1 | CASSVPGTGNTGELFF | TGTGCCAGCAGCGTGCCCGGGACAGGGAACACCGGGGAGCTGTTTTTT
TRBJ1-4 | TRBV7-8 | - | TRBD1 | CASSYRQGGEKLFF | TGTGCCAGCAGCTATCGACAGGGCGGTGAAAAACTGTTTTTT